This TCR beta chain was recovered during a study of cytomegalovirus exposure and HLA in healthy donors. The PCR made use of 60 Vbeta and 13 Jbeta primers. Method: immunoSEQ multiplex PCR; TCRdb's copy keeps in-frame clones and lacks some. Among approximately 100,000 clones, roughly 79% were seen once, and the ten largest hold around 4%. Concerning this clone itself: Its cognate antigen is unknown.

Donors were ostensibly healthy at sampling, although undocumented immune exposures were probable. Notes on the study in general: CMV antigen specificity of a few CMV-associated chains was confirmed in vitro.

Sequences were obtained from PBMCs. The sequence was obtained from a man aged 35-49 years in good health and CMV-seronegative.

CDR3 nucleotides: TGTGCCAGCAGCTTAATGGGGACAGTGAGCTACGAGCAGTACTTC. It translates to CASSLMGTVSYEQYF. This chain connects TRBV11-1 to TRBJ2-7; 7 positions agree with TRBD1. With 2 bases clipped from V and 3 bases from J, the junction kept 7 bases outside the gene matches. The CDR3 covers 15 residues. Germline V gene sequence: CDR1 SGHAT, CDR2 FQDESV (reference sequence).